Following are 22 T cell receptor beta chains from one sample sequenced in a study of CD8 T cells in Susac syndrome. RNA was extracted with the RNeasy kit, and a quantity of roughly 0.5 to 1 ug was reverse transcribed using random hexamers. TCRdb used MiXCR to reprocess the immunoSEQ multiplex PCR reads, holding one entry per CDR3 protein. The sample contains about 200,000 distinct CDR3 sequences, 85% to 95% of which appear only once. Sequencing was carried out using CD4+ T cells from PBMCs. All receptors come from a human donor in good health.

V usage is TRBV29-1 and J usage is TRBJ2-2; perhaps D is TRBD1 or TRBD2 (5 bases each). Germline values: CDR1 SQVTM, CDR2 ANQGSEA. V was clipped by 7 bases and J by 7 bases, with 10 bases between them. The length of the CDR3 is 11 residues. The CDR3 spells CSGRGDGELFF. CDR3 bases: TGCAGCGGGAGAGGGGACGGGGAGCTGTTTTTT.

The chain employs TRBV14 and TRBJ2-7; D is unclear. Trimming took off 4 bases at V and 3 bases at J, with 10 bases between the two ends. Germline CDR1 SGHDN, CDR2 FVKESK. The CDR3 consists of 13 residues. CDR3: CASSRWQYYEQYF. The CDR3 bases are TGTGCCAGCAGCCGTTGGCAATACTACGAGCAGTACTTC.

V and J are TRBV30 and TRBJ1-4; TRBD1 agrees at 8 bases. The junction had 4 bases not matched to a gene; V was cut back by 1 base and J by 0 bases. The CDR3 contains 16 residues. Germline V gene data show CDR1 as GTSNPN and CDR2 as SVGIG (reference sequence). This CDR3 reads CAWSADRGTTNEKLFF. As DNA, the CDR3 is TGTGCCTGGAGTGCCGACAGGGGCACAACTAATGAAAAACTGTTTTTT.

J is TRBJ2-3 and V is TRBV27, with D possibly TRBD2 on 5 matching bases. The germline CDR1 and CDR2 sequences are MNHEY and SMNVEV (reference sequence). This CDR3 has 14 amino acids. The V end was cut by 4 bases, the J end by 3 bases, with 11 bases between. This CDR3 is CASSSDWTTDTQYF. As DNA, the CDR3 is TGTGCCAGCAGTTCGGACTGGACTACAGATACGCAGTATTTT.

The rearrangement joins TRBV20-1 to TRBJ2-5; D uncertain. Between the trimmed V and J ends, which lost 3 bases and 2 bases, there was a span of 13 bases. This CDR3 comprises 14 residues. Per germline, CDR1 DFQATT and CDR2 SNEGSKA (reference sequence). The CDR3 spells CSASGALGQETQYF. CDR3 sequence (DNA): TGCAGTGCTAGCGGAGCCCTAGGGCAAGAGACCCAGTACTTC.

CDR3 protein: CASSQDRGTGVSNEQFF. CDR3 coding DNA: TGTGCCAGCAGCCAAGATAGGGGGACAGGGGTTTCGAATGAGCAGTTCTTC. The chain couples TRBV14 to TRBJ2-1, with 10 bases that match TRBD1. Germline assignment: CDR1 SGHDN and CDR2 FVKESK. V was pared by 0 bases and J by 7 bases, with 9 bases of the junction left unmatched. This CDR3 is built from 17 residues.

This clonotype was detected once. The chain links TRBV3-1 to TRBJ1-2; the D is unclear. Looked up from germline, CDR1 is LGHDT and CDR2 is YNNKEL (reference sequence). V gave up 7 bases and J gave up 2 bases, with 8 bases separating them. The CDR3 runs 12 residues. The CDR3 reads CASKSLNYGYTF. Here the CDR3 DNA reads TGTGCCAGCAAAAGTCTAAACTATGGCTACACCTTC.

This chain uses TRBV20-1 with TRBJ2-1, with 9 bases identical to TRBD1. Germline V gene data show CDR1 as DFQATT and CDR2 as SNEGSKA (reference sequence). The CDR3 is 13 residues long. CDR3 coding DNA: TGCAGAGCTGAACAGGGGGCCGACAATGAGCAGTTCTTC. As protein: CRAEQGADNEQFF.

The genes are TRBV25-1 and TRBJ2-7; TRBD1 matches at 9 bases. V was pared by 8 bases and J by 3 bases, with 5 bases of the junction left unmatched. Germline-derived CDR1 and CDR2 are MGHDK and SYGVNS. The CDR3 has 13 amino acids. CDR3: CASGTGISYEQYF. In DNA form, the CDR3 reads TGTGCCAGCGGGACAGGGATAAGCTACGAGCAGTACTTC.

This sequence joins TRBV15 and TRBJ1-2; the D is unclear. V lost 0 bases, J lost 8 bases, and 19 bases lay in between. This CDR3 is 16 amino acids long. Germline V gives CDR1 LNHNV, CDR2 YYDKDF (reference sequence). In DNA, the CDR3 is TGTGCCACCAGCAGAGATCTAGGACCTTCCGGATTGGGCTACACCTTC. This gives the protein CATSRDLGPSGLGYTF.

The V gene is TRBV6-2 or TRBV6-3, the J gene TRBJ2-7, with D perhaps TRBD1 or TRBD2 (6 bases each). The V end lost 10 bases, the J end lost 6 bases, and 13 bases lay between the germline ends. This CDR3 has 11 amino acids. The germline V gene encodes CDR1 MNHEY and CDR2 SVGEGT. The DNA of the CDR3 is TGTGCCACCCAGGGGAGGTTCGAGCAGTACGTC. Protein: CATQGRFEQYV.

This chain joins TRBV5-1 and TRBJ2-3; a weak D match, TRBD2 (5 bases). CDR3 length: 14 residues. With 0 bases removed from V and 8 bases from J, the gap between germline ends came to 13 bases. Germline values: CDR1 SGHRS, CDR2 YFSETQ. The CDR3 here is CASSLAQVEGTQYF. CDR3 coding DNA: TGCGCCAGCAGCTTGGCTCAGGTTGAGGGTACGCAGTATTTT.

J is TRBJ1-4 and V is TRBV18, with D possibly TRBD1 on 5 matching bases. Germline V lookup: CDR1 KGHSH, CDR2 LQKENI. V was cut by 2 bases and J by 6 bases, with 10 bases left in between. The CDR3 loop spans 14 amino acids. The CDR3 is CASSPRGEDEKLFF. DNA for the CDR3: TGTGCCAGCTCACCAAGAGGGGAGGATGAAAAACTGTTTTTT.

The chain employs TRBV3-1 and TRBJ2-1, with TRBD2 matching 10 bases. After removal of 1 base from V and 2 bases from J, the junction contained 2 bases not matched to a gene. CDR1 and CDR2 from the germline V gene are LGHDT and YNNKEL (reference sequence). The CDR3 is made up of 16 amino acids. The CDR3 DNA is TGTGCCAGCAGCCAAGTAACTAGCGGGACCTACAATGAGCAGTTCTTC. Protein: CASSQVTSGTYNEQFF.

The chain recombines TRBV29-1 with TRBJ2-3, with D possibly TRBD2 on 7 matching bases. V was clipped by 4 bases and J by 1 base, with 9 bases between them. The CDR3 contains 13 residues. Looked up from germline, CDR1 is SQVTM and CDR2 is ANQGSEA. The CDR3 loop reads CSVGGGGTDTQYF. The CDR3 bases are TGCAGCGTTGGAGGGGGGGGCACAGATACGCAGTATTTT.

The chain carries TRBV4-3 and TRBJ1-5; D is ambiguous. The CDR3 extends over 15 amino acids. Germline V lookup: CDR1 LGHNA, CDR2 YSLEER. V was shortened by 0 bases and J by 5 bases, with 11 bases between the two germline ends. The CDR3 nucleotides are TGCGCCAGCAGCCAAGATCGGGCACCGTATCAGCCCCAGCATTTT. Translation: CASSQDRAPYQPQHF.

V is TRBV29-1 and J is TRBJ2-5; D is ambiguous. CDR1 is SQVTM, CDR2 ANQGSEA, per germline. The CDR3 covers 11 residues. The CDR3 loop reads CTVSSQETQYF. Here the CDR3 DNA reads TGCACCGTCAGCAGCCAAGAGACCCAGTACTTC.

The chain carries TRBV3-1 and TRBJ1-1; weak D call: TRBD1 (6 bases). The CDR3 spans 13 residues. CDR1 is LGHDT, CDR2 YNNKEL, per germline (reference sequence). Trimming cost V 4 bases and J 5 bases, with 11 bases left between them. CDR3 residues: CASSRTQGTEAFF. For the CDR3, the DNA is TGTGCCAGCAGCCGGACCCAGGGGACTGAAGCTTTCTTT.

This chain joins TRBV10-3 and TRBJ2-4; weak D call: TRBD2 (6 bases). Germline values: CDR1 ENHRY, CDR2 SYGVKD. The CDR3 totals 15 residues. Trimming took 0 bases from V and 8 from J, leaving 14 bases between them. In DNA form, the CDR3 reads TGTGCCATCAGTGAGTCGTACGGGGGAACGGACATTCAGTACTTC. The encoded protein is CAISESYGGTDIQYF.

This chain joins TRBV20-1 and TRBJ2-7, with no clear D. The V end was cut by 2 bases, the J end by 0 bases, with 11 bases between. This CDR3 is built from 14 residues. From germline, CDR1 is DFQATT and CDR2 SNEGSKA (reference sequence). CDR3 region: CSARPHKSSYEQYV. In DNA form, the CDR3 reads TGCAGTGCTAGACCCCACAAGAGCTCCTACGAGCAGTACGTC.

This chain joins TRBV30 and TRBJ1-2; 7 bases map to TRBD1. CDR3 size: 14 residues. The junction had 8 bases not matched to a gene; V was cut back by 4 bases and J by 3 bases. Germline CDR1 reads GTSNPN; CDR2 reads SVGIG (reference sequence). The CDR3 coding sequence is TGTGCCTGGAAGTACAGGGGAGTCGACTATGGCTACACCTTC. Its translation: CAWKYRGVDYGYTF.

The chain has TRBV9 and TRBJ2-6; no clear D gene. The CDR3 runs to 15 residues. Germline-derived CDR1 and CDR2 are SGDLS and YYNGEE. The germline V and J ends were trimmed by 2 bases and 1 base, with 7 bases remaining between them. This CDR3 is CASSVMSSGANVLTF. In nucleotides, the CDR3 is TGTGCCAGCAGCGTTATGAGTTCTGGGGCCAACGTCCTGACTTTC. Full variable domain (remainder filled in from reference TRBV9 and TRBJ2-6): DSGVTQTPKHLITATGQRVTLRCSPRSGDLSVYWYQQSLDQGLQFLIQYYNGEERAKGNILERFSAQQFPDLHSELNLSSLELGDSALYFCASSVMSSGANVLTFGAGSRLTVL.